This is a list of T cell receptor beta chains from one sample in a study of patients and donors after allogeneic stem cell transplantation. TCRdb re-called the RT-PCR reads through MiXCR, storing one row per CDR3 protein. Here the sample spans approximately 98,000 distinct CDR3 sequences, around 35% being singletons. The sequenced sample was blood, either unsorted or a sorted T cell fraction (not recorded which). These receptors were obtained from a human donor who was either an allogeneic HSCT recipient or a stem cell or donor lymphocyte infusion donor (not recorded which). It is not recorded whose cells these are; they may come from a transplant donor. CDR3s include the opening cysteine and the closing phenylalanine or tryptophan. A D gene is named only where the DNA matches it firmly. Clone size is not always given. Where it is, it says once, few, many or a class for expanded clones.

DNA: TGTGCCAGCAGTTTAGCCGCACCCAGGCGCAGGGGCTACACCTTC
CDR3: CASSLAAPRRRGYTF
size: few
V: TRBV12-3/TRBV12-4
J: TRBJ1-2
D: -

DNA: TGTGCCAGCAGAAGGGACTCCCAAGAGACCCAGTACTTC
CDR3: CASRRDSQETQYF
size: few
V: TRBV27
J: TRBJ2-5
D: -

DNA: TGCGCCAGCAGCTCAACAGGGGCGCTAAATCAGCCCCAGCATTTT
CDR3: CASSSTGALNQPQHF
size: -
V: TRBV5-1
J: TRBJ1-5
D: TRBD1

DNA: TGTGCCACCAGCAGAGATCCACGTCTAGCGGGAAAGCAGCAGTTCTTC
CDR3: CATSRDPRLAGKQQFF
size: once
V: TRBV15
J: TRBJ2-1
D: TRBD2

DNA: TGTGCCAGCAGGGTTCGGGAGACCCAGTACTTC
CDR3: CASRVRETQYF
size: few
V: TRBV21-1
J: TRBJ2-5
D: -

DNA: TGTGCCAGCAGACCACACGGAAGCATCTACGAGCAGTACTTC
CDR3: CASRPHGSIYEQYF
size: -
V: TRBV12-3/TRBV12-4
J: TRBJ2-7
D: -

DNA: TGTGCCAGCAGTACAGGGGCGGGGTCACCCCTCCACTTT
CDR3: CASSTGAGSPLHF
size: -
V: TRBV12-3/TRBV12-4
J: TRBJ1-6
D: TRBD1

DNA: TGCGCCAGCAGCCAAGGGAGACAGGGAGTCAATCAGCCCCAGCATTTT
CDR3: CASSQGRQGVNQPQHF
size: few
V: TRBV4-3
J: TRBJ1-5
D: TRBD1

DNA: TGCGCCAGCAGCTTGGTGGGGACTCACTACGAGCAGTACTTC
CDR3: CASSLVGTHYEQYF
size: -
V: TRBV5-1
J: TRBJ2-7
D: -

DNA: TGCAGCGTTGAAGATCTGGGAATTGAAGCTTTCTTT
CDR3: CSVEDLGIEAFF
size: -
V: TRBV29-1
J: TRBJ1-1
D: -

DNA: TGTGCCACCAGTGACACGGGACGGGGGAACACCGGGGAGCTGTTTTTT
CDR3: CATSDTGRGNTGELFF
size: -
V: TRBV24-1
J: TRBJ2-2
D: -

DNA: TGTGCCAGCTCGGTGAACACTGAAGCTTTCTTT
CDR3: CASSVNTEAFF
size: medium-sized
V: TRBV18
J: TRBJ1-1
D: -

DNA: TGTGCCAGCAGTTACTCAATGGGCAGATATGGCTACACCTTC
CDR3: CASSYSMGRYGYTF
size: -
V: TRBV6-6
J: TRBJ1-2
D: -

DNA: TGTGCCTGGGTTCCCCAGGGGCAGAACACCGGGGAGCTGTTTTTT
CDR3: CAWVPQGQNTGELFF
size: -
V: TRBV30
J: TRBJ2-2
D: -

DNA: TGTGCCAGCAGTTTTCGGCGGAGGTGGGCCTACAATGAGCAGTTCTTC
CDR3: CASSFRRRWAYNEQFF
size: -
V: TRBV28
J: TRBJ2-1
D: -

DNA: TGTGCCAGCAGCCAACTCCATAATTCACCCCTCCACTTT
CDR3: CASSQLHNSPLHF
size: many
V: TRBV4-2
J: TRBJ1-6
D: -